This T cell receptor beta chain stems from a study of T cell changes during pregnancy in multiple sclerosis. To note about this clone: A junction boundary mismatches the germline segment, possibly from a read error.

The CDR3 sequence is 11 residues long. Germline lookup yields CDR1 DFQATT and CDR2 SNEGSKA (reference sequence). Some clones are missing from TCRdb's copy, which holds only in-frame ones; the method was immunoSEQ multiplex PCR. Of 65,000 to 85,000 clones in the sample, 90% are singletons; the top ten hold roughly 9.5%. Sequences were derived from peripheral blood, sampled after pregnancy. This sequence joins TRBV20-1 and TRBJ1-1; 7 nucleotides match TRBD1. This clonotype was sampled from a female donor in good health, enrolled as a control in a pregnancy study. The chain's CDR3 is CSASLQTGIIF. The CDR3 DNA reads TGCAGTGCTAGTCTCCAGACAGGGATTATCTTT.